This T cell receptor beta chain originates from a study of blood T cell repertoires in COVID-19. Study as a whole: Both acute and convalescent COVID-19 samples were obtained from the United States, Italy and Spain.

Germline lookup yields CDR1 SGHNT and CDR2 YYREEE (reference sequence). V shed 0 bases, J shed 2 bases, and the junction held 3 bases outside the gene matches. This CDR3 spans 15 amino acids. Original handling: Reference gene primers were amplified, and this amplification served to estimate nucleated cell counts. TCRdb's copy holds only in-frame clones and misses some; the assay was immunoSEQ multiplex PCR. V and J calls and clone size follow that table, whereas D and trimming were derived from the DNA. Seen here are fewer than 350,000 clones, 65% to 90% observed once, and the top ten hold approximately 7.9%.

The rearrangement joins TRBV5-4 to TRBJ2-7, with 9 positions matching TRBD1. Material for sequencing was peripheral blood. This clonotype was obtained from a human donor in a cohort sampled during active COVID-19. As DNA, the CDR3 is TGTGCCAGCAGCTTGGGGACAGGGGCCGCCTACGAGCAGTACTTC. Protein sequence: CASSLGTGAAYEQYF.